The 2 T cell receptor beta chains below come from one sample, sequenced in a study of cytomegalovirus exposure and HLA in healthy donors. PCR employed 60 Vbeta and 13 Jbeta primers. Sequencing was performed with immunoSEQ multiplex PCR; in TCRdb, only in-frame clones are kept and a portion is missing. The table records some 90,000 clones, more than 65% of them present only once. The sequenced material came from PBMCs. Every receptor here comes from a man aged 30-40 years in good health and CMV-seronegative.

The chain carries TRBV5-4 and TRBJ2-3; 8 bases are a match to TRBD1. The CDR3 runs 14 residues. The V and J ends lost 1 base and 7 bases, in that order; junction bases with no gene match: 5. From germline, CDR1 is SGHNT and CDR2 YYREEE (reference sequence). The chain's CDR3 is CASSLSTGAYTQYF. The DNA for the CDR3 is TGTGCCAGCAGCTTGTCGACAGGGGCTTATACGCAGTATTTT.

This clone has only one observation. The gene calls are TRBV11-2 and TRBJ1-1; 8 nucleotides line up with TRBD1. CDR3 size: 14 residues. Germline V gene sequence: CDR1 SGHAT, CDR2 FQNNGV. With V trimmed by 2 bases and J by 8 bases, 7 bases remained unmatched. The CDR3 loop is CASSLPRQGPEAFF. The DNA of the CDR3 is TGTGCCAGCAGCTTACCGAGACAGGGGCCAGAAGCTTTCTTT.